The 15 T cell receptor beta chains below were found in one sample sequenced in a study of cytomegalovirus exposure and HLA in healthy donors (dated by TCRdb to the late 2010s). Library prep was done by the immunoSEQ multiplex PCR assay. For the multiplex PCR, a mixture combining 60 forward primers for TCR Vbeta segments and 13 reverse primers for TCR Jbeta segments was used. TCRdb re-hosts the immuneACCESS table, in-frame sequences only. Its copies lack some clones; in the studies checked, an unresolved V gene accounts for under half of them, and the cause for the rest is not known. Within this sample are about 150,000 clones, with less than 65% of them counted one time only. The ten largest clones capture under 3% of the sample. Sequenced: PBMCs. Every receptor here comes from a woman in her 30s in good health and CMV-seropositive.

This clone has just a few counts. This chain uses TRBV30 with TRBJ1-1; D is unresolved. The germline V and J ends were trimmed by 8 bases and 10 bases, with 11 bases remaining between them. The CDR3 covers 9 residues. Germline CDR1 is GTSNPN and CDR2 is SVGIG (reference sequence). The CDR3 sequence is CASEFGAFF. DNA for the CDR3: TGTGCCAGCGAATTCGGAGCTTTCTTT.

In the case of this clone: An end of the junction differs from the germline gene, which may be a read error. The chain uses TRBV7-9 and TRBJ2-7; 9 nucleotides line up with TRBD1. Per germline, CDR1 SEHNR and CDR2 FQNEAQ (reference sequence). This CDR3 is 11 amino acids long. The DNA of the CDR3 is TGTGCCAGCAGCTTTTCGGGACAGGGTATTTTC. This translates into CASSFSGQGIF.

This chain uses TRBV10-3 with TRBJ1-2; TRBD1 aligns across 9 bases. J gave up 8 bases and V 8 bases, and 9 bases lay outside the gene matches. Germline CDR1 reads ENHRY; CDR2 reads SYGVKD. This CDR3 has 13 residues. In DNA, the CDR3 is TGTGCCATCCGGATACAGGGGGCTATGGGCTACACCTTC. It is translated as CAIRIQGAMGYTF.

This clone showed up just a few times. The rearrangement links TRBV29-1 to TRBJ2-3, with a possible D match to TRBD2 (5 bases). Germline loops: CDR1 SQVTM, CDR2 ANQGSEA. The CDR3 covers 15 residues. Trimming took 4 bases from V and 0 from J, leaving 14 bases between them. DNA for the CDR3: TGCAGCGTTGGTGGCGGGCAAACTAGCACAGATACGCAGTATTTT. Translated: CSVGGGQTSTDTQYF.

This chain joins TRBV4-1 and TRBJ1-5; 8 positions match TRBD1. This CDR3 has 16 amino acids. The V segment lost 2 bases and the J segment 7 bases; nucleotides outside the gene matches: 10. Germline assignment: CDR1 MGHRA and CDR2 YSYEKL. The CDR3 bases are TGCGCCAGCAGCCAACTACCGGGACAGGCCACCCAGCCCCAGCATTTT. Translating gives CASSQLPGQATQPQHF.

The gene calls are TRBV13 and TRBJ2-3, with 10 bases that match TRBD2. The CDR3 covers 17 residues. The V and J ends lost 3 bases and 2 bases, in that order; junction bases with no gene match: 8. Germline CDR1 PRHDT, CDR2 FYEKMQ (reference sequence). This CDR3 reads CASSLTGTSEYTDTQYF. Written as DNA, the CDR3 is TGTGCCAGCAGCTTGACCGGGACTAGCGAGTACACAGATACGCAGTATTTT.

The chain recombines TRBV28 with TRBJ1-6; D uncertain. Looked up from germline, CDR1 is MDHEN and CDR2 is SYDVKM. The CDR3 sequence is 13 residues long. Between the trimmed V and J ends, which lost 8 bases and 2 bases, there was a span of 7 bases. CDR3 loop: CASLSPYNSPLHF. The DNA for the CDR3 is TGTGCCAGCCTTTCCCCCTATAATTCACCCCTCCACTTT.

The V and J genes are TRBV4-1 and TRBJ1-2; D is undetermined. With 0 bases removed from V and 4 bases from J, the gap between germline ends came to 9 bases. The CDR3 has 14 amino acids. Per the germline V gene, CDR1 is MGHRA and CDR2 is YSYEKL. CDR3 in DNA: TGCGCCAGCAGCCAAGAAACCGGGTTCTATGGCTACACCTTC. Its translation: CASSQETGFYGYTF.

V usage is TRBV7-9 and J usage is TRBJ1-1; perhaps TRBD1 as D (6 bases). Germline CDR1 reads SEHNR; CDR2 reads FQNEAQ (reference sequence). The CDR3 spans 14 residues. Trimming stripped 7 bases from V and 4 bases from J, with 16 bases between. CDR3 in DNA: TGTGCCAGCATACTTACAGGGTTTGGCACTGAAGCTTTCTTT. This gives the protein CASILTGFGTEAFF.

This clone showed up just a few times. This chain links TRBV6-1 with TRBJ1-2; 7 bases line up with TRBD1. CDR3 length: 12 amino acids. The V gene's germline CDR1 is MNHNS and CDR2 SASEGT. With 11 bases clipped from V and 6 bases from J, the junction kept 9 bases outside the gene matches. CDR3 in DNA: TGTGCCTCACGACAGGGCCCCCATGGCTACACCTTC. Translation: CASRQGPHGYTF.

The CDR3, as DNA: TGTGCCAGCAGTGACAGGGGGCGAATCTCAACTAATGAAAAACTGTTTTTT. The encoded protein is CASSDRGRISTNEKLFF. The rearrangement joins TRBV6-4 to TRBJ1-4, with TRBD1 identical over 7 bases. This CDR3 is built from 17 residues. Germline CDR1 reads MRHNA; CDR2 reads SNTAGT. J lost 0 bases, V lost 2 bases, and 6 bases had no gene match.

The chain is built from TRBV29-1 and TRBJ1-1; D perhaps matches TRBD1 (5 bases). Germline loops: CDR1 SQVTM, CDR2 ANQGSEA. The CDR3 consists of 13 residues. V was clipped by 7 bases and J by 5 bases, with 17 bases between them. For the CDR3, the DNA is TGCAGCGCCGAGGCAGGGTTTGGAACTGAAGCTTTCTTT. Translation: CSAEAGFGTEAFF.

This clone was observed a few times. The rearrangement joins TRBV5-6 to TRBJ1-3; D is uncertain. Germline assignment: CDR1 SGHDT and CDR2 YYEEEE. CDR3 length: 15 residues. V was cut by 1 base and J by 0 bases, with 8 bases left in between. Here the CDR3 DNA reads TGTGCCAGCAGCTTGACACCTAGCTCTGGAAACACCATATATTTT. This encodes CASSLTPSSGNTIYF. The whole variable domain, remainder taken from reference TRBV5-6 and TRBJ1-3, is DAGVTQSPTHLIKTRGQQVTLRCSPKSGHDTVSWYQQALGQGPQFIFQYYEEEERQRGNFPDRFSGHQFPNYSSELNVNALLLGDSALYLCASSLTPSSGNTIYFGEGSWLTVV.

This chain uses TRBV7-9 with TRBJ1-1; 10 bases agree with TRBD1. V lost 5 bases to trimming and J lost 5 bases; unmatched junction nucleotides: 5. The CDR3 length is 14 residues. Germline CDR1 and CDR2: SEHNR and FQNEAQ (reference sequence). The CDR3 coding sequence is TGTGCCAGCAGCCCCTGGACAGGGGGGACTGAAGCTTTCTTT. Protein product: CASSPWTGGTEAFF. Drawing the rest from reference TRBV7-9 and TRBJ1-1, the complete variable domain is DTGVSQNPRHKITKRGQNVTFRCDPISEHNRLYWYRQTLGQGPEFLTYFQNEAQLEKSRLLSDRFSAERPKGSFSTLEIQRTEQGDSAMYLCASSPWTGGTEAFFGQGTRLTVV.

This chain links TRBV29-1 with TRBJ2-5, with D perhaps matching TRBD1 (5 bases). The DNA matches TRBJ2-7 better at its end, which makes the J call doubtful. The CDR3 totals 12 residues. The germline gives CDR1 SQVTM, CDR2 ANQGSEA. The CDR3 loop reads CSVGGPVAEQYF. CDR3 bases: TGCAGCGTTGGGGGCCCGGTGGCCGAGCAGTACTTC.